What follows are 14 T cell receptor beta chains derived from one specimen sequenced in a study of post-analysis software for immune sequencing data. Study-wide points: TRBV segments more frequent in patients than in controls numbered several and included TRBV5-6, TRBV5-1 and TRBV20-1.

For these TCRs, the target antigens are not known. cDNA libraries for TCR beta contained unique molecular identifiers. TCRdb reanalysed the PCR reads using MiXCR and keeps one entry per CDR3 protein. The sample holds 180,000 or so distinct CDR3 sequences; around 29% are singletons and the top ten take less than 4%. The sample comprised blood. These receptor sequences come from a girl younger than 18 with multiple sclerosis.

This clonotype was observed at least ten times. V and J are TRBV6-5 and TRBJ2-1; 9 bases are a match to TRBD2. Germline CDR1 MNHEY, CDR2 SVGAGI. This CDR3 comprises 15 residues. V shed 6 bases, J shed 4 bases, and the junction held 7 bases outside the gene matches. The DNA of the CDR3 is TGTGCCAGCAGCCGGACTAGCGAGGGGTACAATGAGCAGTTCTTC. It translates to CASSRTSEGYNEQFF.

The chain carries TRBV5-1 and TRBJ2-7, with D perhaps matching TRBD1 (8 bases). CDR1 and CDR2 (germline): SGHRS, YFSETQ. V lost 4 bases and J 4 bases, leaving 18 bases between the germline ends. This CDR3 spans 15 amino acids. The CDR3 DNA reads TGCGCCAGCAGCCCGGACAGGGACTACAGTTACGAGCAGTACTTC. As protein: CASSPDRDYSYEQYF.

CDR3 protein: CSARGPTGDISYEQYF. The CDR3 nucleotides read TGCAGTGCTAGAGGTCCGACGGGGGATATCTCCTACGAGCAGTACTTC. This rearrangement joins TRBV20-1 to TRBJ2-7, with D perhaps TRBD2 (6 bases). The CDR3 covers 16 residues. The V gene's germline CDR1 is DFQATT and CDR2 SNEGSKA (reference sequence). Trimming cost V 1 base and J 0 bases, with 16 bases left between them.

This clonotype was found many times. V gene TRBV4-2 combines with J gene TRBJ2-7; D gene unclear. Germline assignment: CDR1 LGHNA and CDR2 YNFKEQ. V was pared by 0 bases and J by 6 bases, with 9 bases between. The CDR3 covers 13 residues. The CDR3 spells CASSQEERSEQYF. The DNA of the CDR3 is TGTGCCAGCAGCCAAGAAGAGCGTAGCGAGCAGTACTTC.

V is TRBV2 and J is TRBJ1-1; D is unclear. Between the trimmed V and J ends, which lost 4 bases and 8 bases, there was a span of 14 bases. CDR3 length: 13 residues. Germline V gene sequence: CDR1 SNHLY, CDR2 FYNNEI. The CDR3 loop reads CASSVGPGEEAFF. The CDR3 DNA reads as TGTGCCAGCAGTGTAGGCCCTGGGGAGGAAGCTTTCTTT.

Turning to this clonotype: A much bigger clone sits one base away, suggesting this may be a read error. The chain links TRBV12-3 or TRBV12-4 to TRBJ1-2; D gene unclear. This CDR3 spans 12 amino acids. The V end was cut by 6 bases, the J end by 7 bases, with 12 bases between. In DNA, the CDR3 is TGTGCCAGCAGCCGCAGTTGGGCTGGCTACACCTTC. Translation gives CASSRSWAGYTF.

This clonotype occurred a few times. V gene TRBV7-6 combines with J gene TRBJ1-1; D not certain. The CDR3 is made up of 18 amino acids. V was trimmed by 0 bases and J by 6 bases, leaving 23 bases between them. Germline-derived CDR1 and CDR2 are SGHVS and FNYEAQ. In DNA, the CDR3 is TGTGCCAGCAGCTTAGCCCCGGTTCGTGGGATCGATGTTTCTGAAGCTTTCTTT. It encodes CASSLAPVRGIDVSEAFF.

In this sample, this clonotype turned up many times. The rearrangement links TRBV6-1 to TRBJ2-1; TRBD1 aligns across 8 bases. Germline CDR1 reads MNHNS; CDR2 reads SASEGT. V trimming: 5 bases; J trimming: 7 bases; junction bases outside the gene matches: 10. The CDR3 is 15 amino acids. CDR3 amino acids: CASSLQGALGNEQFF. CDR3 sequence (DNA): TGTGCCAGCAGTCTTCAGGGGGCACTTGGAAATGAGCAGTTCTTC.

Of note for this clonotype: A read error may explain this, as a much larger clone is one base away. This sequence joins TRBV29-1 and TRBJ1-5; 7 bases agree with TRBD1. Germline CDR1 is SQVTM and CDR2 is ANQGSEA. Losses at the gene ends were 5 bases for V and 4 bases for J; bases not matched to a gene: 5. The CDR3 has 13 amino acids. The CDR3 DNA reads TGCAGCGTTCGGCAGGGGGGGAATCAGCCCCAGCATTTT. Translated, it gives CSVRQGGNQPQHF.

This clonotype appeared a few times. The J gene is TRBJ2-2, the V gene TRBV24-1, with unresolved D. With 1 base removed from V and 6 bases from J, the gap between germline ends came to 5 bases. The CDR3 is made up of 13 amino acids. Germline values: CDR1 KGHDR, CDR2 SFDVKD. The CDR3 sequence is CATSDLRPGELFF. In DNA, the CDR3 is TGTGCCACCAGTGATTTACGACCCGGGGAGCTGTTTTTT.

With respect to this clonotype: One end of the junction does not line up with germline, which may come from a read error. The V call is TRBV5-1, the J call TRBJ2-3; TRBD1 is a possible D gene (5 bases). Germline lookup yields CDR1 SGHRS and CDR2 YFSETQ. The CDR3 loop spans 16 amino acids. CDR3 nucleotides: TGCGCCAGCAGCGTGGGATTCGGAAGGACCACAGGTACGCAGTATTTT. Its translation is CASSVGFGRTTGTQYF.

This clonotype showed up many times. The rearrangement links TRBV12-3 or TRBV12-4 to TRBJ2-5; D may be TRBD2 (6 bases). The V end lost 3 bases, the J end lost 5 bases, and 13 bases lay between the germline ends. This CDR3 contains 14 residues. Here the CDR3 reads CASSFREMWETQYF. Written as DNA, the CDR3 is TGTGCCAGCAGTTTTCGGGAGATGTGGGAGACCCAGTACTTC.

The chain couples TRBV12-3 or TRBV12-4 to TRBJ2-3, with D perhaps TRBD1 (6 bases). Deletions cut 6 bases from V and 2 bases from J, with 18 bases between. The CDR3 is 16 residues long. DNA of the CDR3: TGTGCCAGCAGGGGGATTACAGGGTTTCACACAGATACGCAGTATTTT. It yields the protein CASRGITGFHTDTQYF.

J is TRBJ2-7 and V is TRBV6-1; perhaps TRBD1 as D (5 bases). Trimming left V 2 bases short and J 0 bases short, with 14 bases between. The length of the CDR3 is 16 residues. Germline V gene sequence: CDR1 MNHNS, CDR2 SASEGT. In DNA form, the CDR3 reads TGTGCCAGCAGTGAAAGGGGCAGGTCCAACTCCTACGAGCAGTACTTC. It encodes CASSERGRSNSYEQYF.